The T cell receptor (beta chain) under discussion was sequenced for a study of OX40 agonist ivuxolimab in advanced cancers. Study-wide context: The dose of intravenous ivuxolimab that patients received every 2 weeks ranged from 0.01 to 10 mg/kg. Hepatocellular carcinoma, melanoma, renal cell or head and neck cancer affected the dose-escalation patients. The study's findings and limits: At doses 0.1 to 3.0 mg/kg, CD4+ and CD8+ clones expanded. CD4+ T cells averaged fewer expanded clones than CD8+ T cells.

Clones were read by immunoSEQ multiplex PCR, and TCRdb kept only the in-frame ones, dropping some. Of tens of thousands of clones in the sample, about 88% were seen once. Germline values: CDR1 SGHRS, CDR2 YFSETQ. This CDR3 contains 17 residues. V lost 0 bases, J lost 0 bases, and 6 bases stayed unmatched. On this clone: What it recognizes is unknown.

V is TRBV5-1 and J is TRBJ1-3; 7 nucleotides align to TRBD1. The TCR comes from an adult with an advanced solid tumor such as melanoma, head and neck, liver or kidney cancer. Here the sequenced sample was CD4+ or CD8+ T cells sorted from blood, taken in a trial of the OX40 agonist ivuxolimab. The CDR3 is CASSLVQGLSSGNTIYF. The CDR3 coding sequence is TGCGCCAGCAGCTTGGTACAGGGGTTGAGCTCTGGAAACACCATATATTTT.